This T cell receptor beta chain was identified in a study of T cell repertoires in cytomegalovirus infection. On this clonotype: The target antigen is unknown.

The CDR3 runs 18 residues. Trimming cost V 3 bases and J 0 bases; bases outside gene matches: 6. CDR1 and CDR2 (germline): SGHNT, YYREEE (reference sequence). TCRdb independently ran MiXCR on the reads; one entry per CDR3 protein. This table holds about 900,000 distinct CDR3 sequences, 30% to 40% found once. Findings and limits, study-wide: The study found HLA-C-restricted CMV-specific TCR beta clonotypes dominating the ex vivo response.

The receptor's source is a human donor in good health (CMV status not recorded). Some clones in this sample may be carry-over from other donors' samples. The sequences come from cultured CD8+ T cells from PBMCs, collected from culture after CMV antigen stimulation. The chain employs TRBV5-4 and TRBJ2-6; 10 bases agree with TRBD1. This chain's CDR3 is CASSSIGQGVSGANVLTF. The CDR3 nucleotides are TGTGCCAGCAGCTCAATCGGACAGGGGGTCTCTGGGGCCAACGTCCTGACTTTC.